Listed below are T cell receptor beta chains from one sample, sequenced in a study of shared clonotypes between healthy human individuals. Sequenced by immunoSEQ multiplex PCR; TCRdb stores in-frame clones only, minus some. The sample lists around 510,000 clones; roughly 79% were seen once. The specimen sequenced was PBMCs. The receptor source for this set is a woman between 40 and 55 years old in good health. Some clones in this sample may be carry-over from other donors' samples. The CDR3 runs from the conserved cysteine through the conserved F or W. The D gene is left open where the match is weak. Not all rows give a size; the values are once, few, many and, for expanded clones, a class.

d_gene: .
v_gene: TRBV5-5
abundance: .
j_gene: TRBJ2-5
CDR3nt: TGTGCCAGCAGCTGGTCGCCCGAAGAGACCCAGTACTTC
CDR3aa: CASSWSPEETQYF

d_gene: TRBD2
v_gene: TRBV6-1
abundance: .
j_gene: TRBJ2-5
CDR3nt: TGTGCCAGCAGTGAGACTAGCATTGAGACCCAGTACTTC
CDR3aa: CASSETSIETQYF

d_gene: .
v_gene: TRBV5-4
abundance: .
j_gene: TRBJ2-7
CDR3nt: TGTGCCAGCAGCCCCAGTCTCGGGCATTACGAGCAGTACTTC
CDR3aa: CASSPSLGHYEQYF

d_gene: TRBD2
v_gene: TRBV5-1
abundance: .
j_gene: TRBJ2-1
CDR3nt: TGCGCCAGCAGCTCGTCTAGCGGGAGTTTTAATGAGCAGTTCTTC
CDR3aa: CASSSSSGSFNEQFF

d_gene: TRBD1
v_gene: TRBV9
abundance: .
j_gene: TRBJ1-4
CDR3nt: TGTGCCAGCAGCGTAGGACCAGGGGGCTCTAATGAAAAACTGTTTTTT
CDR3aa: CASSVGPGGSNEKLFF

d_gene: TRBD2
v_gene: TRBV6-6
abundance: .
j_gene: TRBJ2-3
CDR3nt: TGTGCCAGCAGTTACTCGGGGACTAGTGCAGATACGCAGTATTTT
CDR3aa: CASSYSGTSADTQYF

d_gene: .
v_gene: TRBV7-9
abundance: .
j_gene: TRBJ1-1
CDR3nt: TGTGCCAGCAGCTCTGAATCGAACACTGAAGCTTTCTTT
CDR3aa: CASSSESNTEAFF

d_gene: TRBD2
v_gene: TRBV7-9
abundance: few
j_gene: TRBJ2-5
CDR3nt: TGTGCCAGCAAGGAACTAGCGGCCGGAGAGACCCAGTACTTC
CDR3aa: CASKELAAGETQYF

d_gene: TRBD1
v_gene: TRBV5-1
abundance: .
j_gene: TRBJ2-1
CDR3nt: TGCGCCAGCAGCTTGGCCGTGACAGGGGTTTCCTACAATGAGCAGTTCTTC
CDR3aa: CASSLAVTGVSYNEQFF

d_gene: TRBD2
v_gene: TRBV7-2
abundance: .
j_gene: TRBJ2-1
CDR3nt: TGTGCCAGCAGCTGGGCGGGACTAGGGTACAATGAGCAGTTCTTC
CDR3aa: CASSWAGLGYNEQFF

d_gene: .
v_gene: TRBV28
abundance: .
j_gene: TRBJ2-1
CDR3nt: TGTGCCAGCATTGGGGGCGGGAGTTACAATGAGCAGTTCTTC
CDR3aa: CASIGGGSYNEQFF

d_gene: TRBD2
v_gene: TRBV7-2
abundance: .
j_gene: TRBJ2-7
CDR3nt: TGTGCCAGCAGCTTAAGATCCGGACTAGCGGGTCCCAGCTCCTACGAGCAGTACTTC
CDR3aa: CASSLRSGLAGPSSYEQYF

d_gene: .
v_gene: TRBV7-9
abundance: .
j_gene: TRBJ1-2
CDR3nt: TGTGCCAGCAGGCCCAACCAGGGACTCTATGGCTACACCTTC
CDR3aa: CASRPNQGLYGYTF

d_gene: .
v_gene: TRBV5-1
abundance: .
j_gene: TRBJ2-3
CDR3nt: TGCGCCAGCAGCTTGCAGGGTACAGATACGCAGTATTTT
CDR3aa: CASSLQGTDTQYF

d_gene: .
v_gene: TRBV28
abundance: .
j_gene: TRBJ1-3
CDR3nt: TGTGCCAGCAGTCGGGACGCGGTCGGCACCATATATTTT
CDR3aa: CASSRDAVGTIYF

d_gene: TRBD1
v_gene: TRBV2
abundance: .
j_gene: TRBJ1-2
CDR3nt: TGTGCCAGCAGTGAAGGGACAGGGGCCTTGGGTGGCTACACCTTC
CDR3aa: CASSEGTGALGGYTF

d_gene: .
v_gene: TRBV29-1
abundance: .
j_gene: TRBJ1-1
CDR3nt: TGCAGCGTTGAAATCCAGGGCTGGCCCACTGAAGCTTTCTTT
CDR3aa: CSVEIQGWPTEAFF

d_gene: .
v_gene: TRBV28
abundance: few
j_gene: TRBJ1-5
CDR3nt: TGTGCCAGCAGCATGTCGGAGCCCCAGCATTTT
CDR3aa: CASSMSEPQHF

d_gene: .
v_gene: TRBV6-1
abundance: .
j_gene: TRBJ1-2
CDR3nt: TGTGCCAGCAGCGTGACAGCTCTCTATGGCTACACCTTC
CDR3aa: CASSVTALYGYTF

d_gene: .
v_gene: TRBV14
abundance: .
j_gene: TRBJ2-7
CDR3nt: TGTGCCATTGTGGGGGTCCTCTACGAGCAGTACTTC
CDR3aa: CAIVGVLYEQYF

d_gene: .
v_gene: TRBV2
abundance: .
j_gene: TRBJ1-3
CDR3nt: TGTGCCAGCAGTAGGTTCTCTGGAAACACCATATATTTT
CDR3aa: CASSRFSGNTIYF